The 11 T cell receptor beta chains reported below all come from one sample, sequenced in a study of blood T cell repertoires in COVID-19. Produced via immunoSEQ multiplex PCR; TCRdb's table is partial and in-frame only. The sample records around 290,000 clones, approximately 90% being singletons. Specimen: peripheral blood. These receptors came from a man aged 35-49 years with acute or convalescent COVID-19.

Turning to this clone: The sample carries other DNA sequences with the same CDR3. For the CDR3, the DNA is TGCGCCAGCAGCGTCCTCACAGGGAACTATGGCTACACCTTC. Translated, it gives CASSVLTGNYGYTF. The chain is built from TRBV5-1 and TRBJ1-2; TRBD1 might be the D (6 bases). V lost 4 bases and J lost 2, with 12 bases in between. Germline loops: CDR1 SGHRS, CDR2 YFSETQ. This CDR3 is built from 14 residues.

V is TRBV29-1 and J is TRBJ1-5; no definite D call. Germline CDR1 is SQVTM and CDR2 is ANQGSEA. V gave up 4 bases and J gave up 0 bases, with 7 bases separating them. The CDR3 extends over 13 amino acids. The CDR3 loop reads CSVGGTSNQPQHF. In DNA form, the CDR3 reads TGCAGCGTTGGAGGTACTAGCAATCAGCCCCAGCATTTT.

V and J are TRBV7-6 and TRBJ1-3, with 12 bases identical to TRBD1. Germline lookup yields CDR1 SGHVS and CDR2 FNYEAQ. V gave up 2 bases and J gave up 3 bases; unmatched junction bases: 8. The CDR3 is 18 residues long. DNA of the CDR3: TGTGCCAGCAGCTTAATCCCGGGACAGGGGGCGGGTGGAAACACCATATATTTT. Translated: CASSLIPGQGAGGNTIYF.

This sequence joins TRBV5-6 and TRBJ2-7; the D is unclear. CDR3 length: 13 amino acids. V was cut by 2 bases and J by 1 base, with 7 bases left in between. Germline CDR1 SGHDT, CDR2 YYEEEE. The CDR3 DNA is TGTGCCAGCAGCTTTATGTTTTCCTACGAGCAGTACTTC. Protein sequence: CASSFMFSYEQYF. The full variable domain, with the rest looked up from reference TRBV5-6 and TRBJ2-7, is DAGVTQSPTHLIKTRGQQVTLRCSPKSGHDTVSWYQQALGQGPQFIFQYYEEEERQRGNFPDRFSGHQFPNYSSELNVNALLLGDSALYLCASSFMFSYEQYFGPGTRLTVT.

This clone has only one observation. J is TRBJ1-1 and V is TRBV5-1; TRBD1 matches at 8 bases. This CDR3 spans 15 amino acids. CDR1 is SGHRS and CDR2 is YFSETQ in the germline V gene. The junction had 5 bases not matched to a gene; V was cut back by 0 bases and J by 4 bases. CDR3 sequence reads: CASSLEPGGGTEAFF. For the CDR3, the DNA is TGCGCCAGCAGCTTGGAGCCAGGGGGCGGCACTGAAGCTTTCTTT. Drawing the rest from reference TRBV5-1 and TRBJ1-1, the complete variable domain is KAGVTQTPRYLIKTRGQQVTLSCSPISGHRSVSWYQQTPGQGLQFLFEYFSETQRNKGNFPGRFSGRQFSNSRSEMNVSTLELGDSALYLCASSLEPGGGTEAFFGQGTRLTVV.

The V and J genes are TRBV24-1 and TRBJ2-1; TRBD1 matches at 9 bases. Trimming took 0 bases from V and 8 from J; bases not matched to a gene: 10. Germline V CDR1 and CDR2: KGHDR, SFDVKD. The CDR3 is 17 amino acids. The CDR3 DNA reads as TGTGCCACCAGTGATTTGCGGGACAGGGCGTCCCTCCATGAGCAGTTCTTC. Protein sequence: CATSDLRDRASLHEQFF.

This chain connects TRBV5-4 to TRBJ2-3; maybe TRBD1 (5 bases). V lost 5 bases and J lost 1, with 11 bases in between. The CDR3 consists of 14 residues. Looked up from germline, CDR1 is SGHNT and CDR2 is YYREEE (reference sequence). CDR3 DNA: TGTGCCAGCAGACGAAAACAGGGCACAGATACGCAGTATTTT. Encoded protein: CASRRKQGTDTQYF. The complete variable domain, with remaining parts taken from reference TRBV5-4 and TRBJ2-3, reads ETGVTQSPTHLIKTRGQQVTLRCSSQSGHNTVSWYQQALGQGPQFIFQYYREEENGRGNFPPRFSGLQFPNYSSELNVNALELDDSALYLCASRRKQGTDTQYFGPGTRLTVL.

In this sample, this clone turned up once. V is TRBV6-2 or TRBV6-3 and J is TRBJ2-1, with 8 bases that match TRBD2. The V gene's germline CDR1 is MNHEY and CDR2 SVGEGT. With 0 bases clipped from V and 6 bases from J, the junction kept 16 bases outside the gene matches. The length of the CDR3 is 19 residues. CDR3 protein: CASSYSISTPGGALNEQFF. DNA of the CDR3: TGTGCCAGCAGTTACTCGATAAGTACCCCCGGGGGGGCCCTCAATGAGCAGTTCTTC.

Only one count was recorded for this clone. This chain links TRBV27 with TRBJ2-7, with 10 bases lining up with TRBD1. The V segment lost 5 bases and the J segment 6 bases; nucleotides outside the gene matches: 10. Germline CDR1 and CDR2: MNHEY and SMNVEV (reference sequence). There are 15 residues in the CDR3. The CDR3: CASSAGQGVRGEQYF. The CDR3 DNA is TGTGCCAGCAGTGCAGGACAGGGGGTAAGGGGCGAGCAGTACTTC.

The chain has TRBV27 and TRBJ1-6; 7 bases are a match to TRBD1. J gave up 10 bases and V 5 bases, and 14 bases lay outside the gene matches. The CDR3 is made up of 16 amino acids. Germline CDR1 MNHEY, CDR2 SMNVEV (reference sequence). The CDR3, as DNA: TGTGCCAGCAGTCCTTACCCCAGACAGGGTATCTCACCCCTCCACTTT. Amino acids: CASSPYPRQGISPLHF.

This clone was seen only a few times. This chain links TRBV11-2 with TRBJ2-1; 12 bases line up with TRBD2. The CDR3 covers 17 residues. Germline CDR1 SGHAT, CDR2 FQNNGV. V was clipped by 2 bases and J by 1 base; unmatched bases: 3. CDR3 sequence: CASSLRLAGVSYNEQFF. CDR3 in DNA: TGTGCCAGCAGCTTAAGACTAGCGGGGGTGTCCTACAATGAGCAGTTCTTC.